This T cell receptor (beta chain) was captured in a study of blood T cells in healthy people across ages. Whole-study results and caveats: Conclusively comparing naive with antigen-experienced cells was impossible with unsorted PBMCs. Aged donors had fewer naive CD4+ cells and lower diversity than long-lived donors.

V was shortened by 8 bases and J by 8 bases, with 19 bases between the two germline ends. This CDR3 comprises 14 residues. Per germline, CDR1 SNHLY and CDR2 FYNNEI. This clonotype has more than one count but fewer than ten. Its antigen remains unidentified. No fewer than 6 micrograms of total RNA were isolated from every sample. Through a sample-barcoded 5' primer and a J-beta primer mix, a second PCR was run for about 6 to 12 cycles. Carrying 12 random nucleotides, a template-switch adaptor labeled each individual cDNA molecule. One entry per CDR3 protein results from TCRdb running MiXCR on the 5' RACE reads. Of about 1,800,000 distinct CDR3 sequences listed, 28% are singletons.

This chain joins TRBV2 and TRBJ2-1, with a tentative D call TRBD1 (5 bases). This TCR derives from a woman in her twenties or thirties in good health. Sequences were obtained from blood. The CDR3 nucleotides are TGTGCCAGCCAGAGCCAGGGCCTTCAGGATGAGCAGTTCTTC. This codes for CASQSQGLQDEQFF.